This T cell receptor (beta chain) was recovered during a study of CD8 T cells in ankylosing spondylitis (dated by TCRdb to about 2017). Turning to the overall study: The study profiled T cell receptor beta repertoires in healthy donors and ankylosing spondylitis patients to find disease-linked TCR variants. Peripheral blood was sampled, and synovial fluid was also collected from ankylosing spondylitis patients. The full study cohort was made up of about 25 ankylosing spondylitis patients and 108 healthy donors. The full study reports these points: Significant enrichment of the disease-linked clones was reported in matched synovial fluid samples from ankylosing spondylitis patients. Some motif variants had previously been reported in the synovial fluid and blood of reactive arthritis patients, which suggests shared mechanisms of disease initiation. Blood from ankylosing spondylitis patients appeared to be characterized by a TCR beta motif made up of 8 or 9 highly homologous amino acid variants. The disease-linked clones had a CD8+ phenotype and were found at relatively low frequencies in peripheral blood.

Spanning cysteine to phenylalanine, the CDR3 consists of 11 amino acids. Here the CDR3 DNA is all that survives: 33 bases in frame from base 1. CDR1 MNHEY and CDR2 SVGEGT were looked up in the germline V gene. This clonotype was observed at least ten times. Its antigen target is currently unknown. At one of its ends the junction is not consistent with the germline gene, which may arise from a read error. Sequencing took place on an Illumina HiSeq 2500. Quantitative 5'-RACE with molecular barcodes was used to prepare TCR beta libraries. Per the original workflow: A new computational method, built on a probabilistic model of VDJ rearrangement, was used to identify disease-linked TCR variants. TCRdb reworked the public reads: Q25 trimming with fastp, MiXCR clone assembly, productive beta chains retained. Identical CDR3 protein sequences are pooled into one entry, listed with their most common genes and DNA. The V and J calls reflect TCRdb's pipeline rather than the authors' work. This sample lists roughly 180,000 distinct CDR3 sequences; approximately 10% were detected once. Almost 30% of the sample belongs to the ten largest clones.

Sequencing was carried out using blood, either unsorted or a sorted T cell fraction (not recorded which). The receptor comes from a male donor with ankylosing spondylitis or in good health (not recorded which). This sequence uses TRBV6-2 or TRBV6-3 and TRBJ2-7; the D segment might be TRBD1 or TRBD2, since each matches 5 bases. The CDR3 region: CASSYRDVPFF. The sequence in DNA is TGTGCCAGCAGCTACCGGGACGTACCCTTCTTC.